This TCR beta chain came from a study of cytomegalovirus exposure and HLA in healthy donors. Study-wide results and limits: Presence/absence analyses treated sequencing depth as roughly uniform across donors. Reports indicate that TCR beta sequences accurately predicted the HLA-A and HLA-B alleles of most subjects.

With regard to this clone: Its matching antigen is unknown.

J was trimmed by 6 bases and V by 10 bases; bases with no gene match: 7. Per germline, CDR1 SNHLY and CDR2 FYNNEI. This CDR3 spans 14 amino acids. The PCR was carried out with 60 Vbeta primers and 13 Jbeta primers. Produced via immunoSEQ multiplex PCR; TCRdb's table is partial and in-frame only. The table shows some 110,000 clones, with approximately 69% occurring only once. Sequencing was done on a sample of PBMCs. The clonotype comes from a woman aged 45-59 years in good health and CMV-seropositive. The rearrangement uses TRBV2 and TRBJ1-6; the match to TRBD1 covers 9 bases. The CDR3 nucleotides read TGTGCCACCCGACAGGGGGAAGGTAATTCACCCCTCCACTTT. It codes for CATRQGEGNSPLHF.